This T cell receptor (beta chain) came from a study of cytomegalovirus exposure and HLA in healthy donors. Study findings and constraints: The dataset shows that most TCR sequences were rare, while some public TCRs occurred in many donors. Excluded: some indistinguishable V segments such as TRBV6-2 and TRBV6-3.

The CDR3 sequence is 14 residues long. CDR1 and CDR2 from the germline V gene are LNHDA and SQIVND (reference sequence). The V segment lost 6 bases and the J segment 4 bases; nucleotides outside the gene matches: 4. The PCR ran on 60 Vbeta and 13 Jbeta primers. Sequenced by immunoSEQ multiplex PCR; TCRdb stores in-frame clones only, minus some. The table lists approximately 72,000 clones. In the case of this clone: Its target is unknown.

The V gene is TRBV19, the J gene TRBJ2-7; 12 bases line up with TRBD2. Sequencing used PBMCs. The source of this sequence is a woman in her forties in good health and CMV-seropositive. The CDR3 DNA reads as TGTGCCAGTAGCCCACTAGCGGGAGGTTACGAGCAGTACTTC. Translation: CASSPLAGGYEQYF.